The sequence of this T cell receptor beta chain was determined in a study of blood T cell repertoires in COVID-19 (dated by TCRdb to the early 2020s). With respect to the entire study: The collaborator samples originated in the United States, Italy and Spain and spanned the acute and convalescent phases of COVID-19. The repertoires were released in a freely available public database intended as a resource for research on the immune response to SARS-CoV-2. Deeply sampled blood TCRbeta repertoires from subjects exposed to, actively infected with, or recovered from COVID-19 were included in the dataset. Sample metadata almost always included a de-identified subject ID, COVID-19 status, age in years and sex. The material from the prospective study consisted of cDNA or gDNA derived from T cells, B-cell-depleted T cells, or PBMCs. Samples came from the ongoing ImmuneRACE study (first 160 participants) plus 1,254 subjects from 6 global collaborators. Where available, HLA class I and class II types were taken from metadata supplied by the sample provider and were not determined by assay-based typing.

In regard to this clone: The target of this receptor is not known. Per-base qualities were not stored, and no clone one base away is much larger.

From a lookup of the germline V gene, CDR1 and CDR2 are MGHRA and YSYEKL. The CDR3 sequence holds 12 residues, the cysteine and phenylalanine included. CDR3 DNA only is kept here, 36 bases in frame from base 1. V is cut back by 5 bases and J by 8 bases, with 2 bases in the junction unmatched. General study outcomes and caveats: Clinical and demographic metadata were provided uncurated, with the amount varying by source and participant.

TCRbeta CDR3 regions were amplified from genomic DNA using the immunoSEQ Assay, a bias-controlled multiplex PCR. The study's own analysis went as follows. Nucleated cell counts per sample were estimated from amplification of reference gene primers within the assay. To quantify the absolute abundance of each unique TCRbeta CDR3 rearrangement, sequence reads were collapsed and filtered. Productive Simpson clonality was computed per sample as the square root of Simpson's diversity index over productive rearrangements. TCRdb took over this immuneACCESS table, retaining in-frame rearrangements with V and J assigned. Such tables are incomplete; in checked studies, under half of the missing clones stem from an unresolved V gene, and the remainder is unexplained. For V, J and clone size, that table is used; D and trimming come from the DNA. This sample holds some 180,000 clones; 84% were observed only once. The ten most abundant clones make up about 3.3% of the sample.

Participants in the prospective study were aged about 18 to 95 years, lived in 20 to 30 United States geographic areas, and enrolled through a virtual design. In the prospective study, cohorts were assigned on the basis of participant-reported clinical history obtained from a screening survey and a study questionnaire. A participant counted as exposed if, within 2 weeks of entering the study, that participant had been in contact with someone who had a PCR-confirmed or clinician-diagnosed COVID-19 case. In the prospective study, whole blood, serum and a nasopharyngeal or oropharyngeal swab were collected from each participant by mobile phlebotomists. Additional blood draws and questionnaires over an approximately two-month period could optionally be provided by prospective study participants. Before DNA extraction, prospective study blood samples were shipped either frozen or at room temperature.

The sequence joins TRBV4-1 to TRBJ2-1; the central 8 bases match TRBD2. This clonotype was sampled from a woman under 40 who had been exposed to COVID-19. Sequenced material: PBMCs or T cells enriched from blood (not recorded which). The DNA reads as follows: TGCGCCAGCAGCTTCGGGGGGGATGAGCAGTTCTTC. The resulting protein is CASSFGGDEQFF.